This T cell receptor (beta chain) was obtained from a study of cytomegalovirus exposure and HLA in healthy donors. Findings and caveats of the study: Specificity of a few CMV-associated chains for CMV antigens was verified in vitro. In a later analysis, several top co-occurrence clusters appeared linked to parvovirus B19, influenza, CMV and Epstein-Barr virus. Previous analysis showed most TCR beta V segments were productive about 87% or about 30% of the time.

Only a few counts were recorded for this clone. Its target is unknown. 60 Vbeta and 13 Jbeta primers were used in PCR. Only in-frame clones appear in the TCRdb table, and some are missing; sequencing was by immunoSEQ multiplex PCR. The top ten clones hold 1.5% to 2% of a sample with some 170,000 clones, over 75% of them seen once. CDR1 GTSNPN and CDR2 SVGIG come from the germline V gene (reference sequence). V gave up 1 base and J gave up 1 base; unmatched junction bases: 13. CDR3 length: 19 amino acids. This chain connects TRBV30 to TRBJ2-2; 9 positions match TRBD2. Sequencing was done on a sample of PBMCs. The receptor comes from a woman aged 25 to 39 in good health and CMV-seronegative. Here the CDR3 reads CAWSGIRLAGTWNTGELFF. CDR3 sequence (DNA): TGTGCCTGGAGTGGAATTCGGCTAGCGGGAACCTGGAACACCGGGGAGCTGTTTTTT.